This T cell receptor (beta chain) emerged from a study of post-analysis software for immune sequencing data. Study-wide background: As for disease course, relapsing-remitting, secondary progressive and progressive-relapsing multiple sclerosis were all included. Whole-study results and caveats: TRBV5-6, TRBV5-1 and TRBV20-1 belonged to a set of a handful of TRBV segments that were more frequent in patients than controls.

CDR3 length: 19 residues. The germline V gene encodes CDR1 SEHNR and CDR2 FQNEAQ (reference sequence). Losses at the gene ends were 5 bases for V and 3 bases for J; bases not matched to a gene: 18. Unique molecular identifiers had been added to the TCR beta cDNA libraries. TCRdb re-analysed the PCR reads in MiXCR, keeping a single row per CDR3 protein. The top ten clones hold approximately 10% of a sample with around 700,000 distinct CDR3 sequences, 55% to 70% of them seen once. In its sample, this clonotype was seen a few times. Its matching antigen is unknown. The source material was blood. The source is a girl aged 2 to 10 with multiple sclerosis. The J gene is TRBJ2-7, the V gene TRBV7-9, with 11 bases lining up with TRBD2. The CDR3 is CASSPSLAGDSAGIYEQYF. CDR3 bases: TGTGCCAGCAGCCCGTCACTAGCGGGAGATTCGGCAGGCATCTACGAGCAGTACTTC.